This TCR beta chain was captured in a study of blood T cell repertoires in COVID-19. Seattle patients were enrolled during active infection and followed longitudinally. V was clipped by 5 bases and J by 6 bases, with 19 bases between them. CDR1 and CDR2 (germline): LNHDA, SQIVND (reference sequence). This CDR3 has 15 amino acids. Using immunoSEQ multiplex PCR, the repertoire was profiled, and TCRdb retains in-frame clones only, with some absent. The repertoire holds just over 300,000 clones, with around nine tenths as singletons. The receptor was derived from a woman in her thirties with COVID-19, enrolled during active disease. The source material was peripheral blood. The chain joins TRBV19 to TRBJ1-2; D is possibly TRBD1 (6 bases). The CDR3 DNA reads as TGTGCCAGTAGTCCCCAGGGGATGCGCAAGGATGGCTACACCTTC. This codes for CASSPQGMRKDGYTF.